This is a list of T cell receptor beta chains from one sample in a study of T cells after yellow fever vaccination. TCRdb re-called the 5' RACE reads with MiXCR, one entry per CDR3 protein. The repertoire holds nearly 550,000 distinct CDR3 sequences, with 15% to 20% as singletons. The starting material was PBMCs, obtained 15 days after the yellow fever booster vaccination. The receptors were sampled from a man in his thirties or forties who received the YFV17D yellow fever vaccine. CDR3s include the opening cysteine and the closing phenylalanine or tryptophan. D genes are given only for firm matches. Rows may omit the clone size; those that give it use once, few, many or a size class.

j_gene: TRBJ1-6
v_gene: TRBV12-3/TRBV12-4
d_gene: NA
abundance: few
CDR3aa: CASTFGSSPPLHF
CDR3nt: TGTGCCAGCACCTTCGGGTCATCTCCACCCCTCCACTTT

j_gene: TRBJ2-1
v_gene: TRBV20-1
d_gene: NA
abundance: few
CDR3aa: CSASPPGVSYNEQFF
CDR3nt: TGCAGTGCTAGCCCACCGGGAGTCTCCTACAATGAGCAGTTCTTC

j_gene: TRBJ2-1
v_gene: TRBV9
d_gene: TRBD2
abundance: few
CDR3aa: CASTSGYYPNEQFF
CDR3nt: TGTGCCAGTACTAGCGGCTATTATCCCAATGAGCAGTTCTTC

j_gene: TRBJ2-1
v_gene: TRBV5-4
d_gene: NA
abundance: few
CDR3aa: CASSTPPRGETNEQFF
CDR3nt: TGTGCCAGCAGCACACCCCCCAGGGGAGAGACGAATGAGCAGTTCTTC

j_gene: TRBJ1-3
v_gene: TRBV7-8
d_gene: NA
abundance: NA
CDR3aa: CASSLSSGSASGNTIYF
CDR3nt: TGTGCCAGCAGCTTAAGTAGTGGCTCCGCCTCTGGAAACACCATATATTTT

j_gene: TRBJ2-1
v_gene: TRBV18
d_gene: TRBD1
abundance: NA
CDR3aa: CASSPGQGINEQFF
CDR3nt: TGTGCCAGCTCTCCCGGACAGGGAATCAATGAGCAGTTCTTC

j_gene: TRBJ2-7
v_gene: TRBV3-1
d_gene: NA
abundance: NA
CDR3aa: CASSSVRGLGEQYF
CDR3nt: TGTGCCAGCAGCTCAGTTAGGGGTTTGGGCGAGCAGTACTTC

j_gene: TRBJ1-6
v_gene: TRBV6-5
d_gene: NA
abundance: few
CDR3aa: CASSYSSGRGSPLHF
CDR3nt: TGTGCCAGCAGTTACTCCTCAGGTCGGGGTTCACCCCTCCACTTT

j_gene: TRBJ2-2
v_gene: TRBV5-1
d_gene: NA
abundance: NA
CDR3aa: CASSKGGTGELFF
CDR3nt: TGCGCCAGCAGCAAAGGAGGGACCGGGGAGCTGTTTTTT

j_gene: TRBJ1-3
v_gene: TRBV7-2
d_gene: NA
abundance: few
CDR3aa: CASTRTNSGNTIYF
CDR3nt: TGTGCCAGCACCCGAACCAACTCTGGAAACACCATATATTTT

j_gene: TRBJ2-1
v_gene: TRBV28
d_gene: NA
abundance: few
CDR3aa: CASARVSYNEQFF
CDR3nt: TGTGCCAGCGCCCGGGTCTCCTACAATGAGCAGTTCTTC

j_gene: TRBJ2-4
v_gene: TRBV5-6
d_gene: NA
abundance: NA
CDR3aa: CASSHKQGAKNIQYF
CDR3nt: TGTGCCAGCAGCCACAAGCAGGGGGCCAAAAACATTCAGTACTTC

j_gene: TRBJ2-2
v_gene: TRBV7-2
d_gene: NA
abundance: NA
CDR3aa: CASSIEANTGELFF
CDR3nt: TGTGCCAGCAGCATAGAGGCGAACACCGGGGAGCTGTTTTTT

j_gene: TRBJ2-7
v_gene: TRBV5-1
d_gene: NA
abundance: few
CDR3aa: CASSTPGQSYEQYF
CDR3nt: TGCGCCAGCAGCACCCCCGGACAGTCCTACGAGCAGTACTTC

j_gene: TRBJ2-1
v_gene: TRBV4-3
d_gene: TRBD2
abundance: few
CDR3aa: CASSQGGLAGDEQFF
CDR3nt: TGCGCCAGCAGCCAAGGGGGACTAGCGGGAGATGAGCAGTTCTTC

j_gene: TRBJ2-5
v_gene: TRBV7-9
d_gene: NA
abundance: NA
CDR3aa: CASSQNTGVETQYF
CDR3nt: TGTGCCAGCAGCCAAAACACAGGAGTCGAGACCCAGTACTTC

j_gene: TRBJ2-3
v_gene: TRBV5-1
d_gene: NA
abundance: NA
CDR3aa: CASSSRESTDTQYF
CDR3nt: TGCGCCAGCAGTTCCCGGGAGTCCACAGATACGCAGTATTTT

j_gene: TRBJ2-2
v_gene: TRBV6-5
d_gene: NA
abundance: NA
CDR3aa: CASSYSLAWTNTGELFF
CDR3nt: TGTGCCAGCAGTTACTCTCTCGCTTGGACGAACACCGGGGAGCTGTTTTTT

j_gene: TRBJ2-2
v_gene: TRBV20-1
d_gene: NA
abundance: NA
CDR3aa: CSASAVRGELFF
CDR3nt: TGCAGTGCTAGCGCAGTAAGAGGGGAGCTGTTTTTT

j_gene: TRBJ1-5
v_gene: TRBV12-3/TRBV12-4
d_gene: TRBD1
abundance: NA
CDR3aa: CASSPGTGEPQHF
CDR3nt: TGTGCCAGCAGCCCCGGGACAGGGGAGCCCCAGCATTTT

j_gene: TRBJ2-1
v_gene: TRBV6-1
d_gene: NA
abundance: few
CDR3aa: CASRTGPVRPYNEQFF
CDR3nt: TGTGCCAGCAGAACGGGACCCGTCCGGCCCTACAATGAGCAGTTCTTC

j_gene: TRBJ1-1
v_gene: TRBV27
d_gene: NA
abundance: NA
CDR3aa: CASSSRAEAFF
CDR3nt: TGTGCCAGCAGTTCCCGGGCAGAAGCTTTCTTT

j_gene: TRBJ2-7
v_gene: TRBV29-1
d_gene: NA
abundance: many
CDR3aa: CSVGGRFSSYEQYF
CDR3nt: TGCAGCGTTGGAGGGAGGTTCAGCTCCTACGAGCAGTACTTC

j_gene: TRBJ2-5
v_gene: TRBV3-1
d_gene: NA
abundance: NA
CDR3aa: CASSQDSGAGTQYF
CDR3nt: TGTGCCAGCAGCCAAGACTCAGGGGCTGGGACCCAGTACTTC

j_gene: TRBJ1-5
v_gene: TRBV12-3/TRBV12-4
d_gene: NA
abundance: few
CDR3aa: CASSLTRGNQPQHF
CDR3nt: TGTGCCAGCAGTTTAACCAGGGGCAATCAGCCCCAGCATTTT

j_gene: TRBJ2-7
v_gene: TRBV21-1
d_gene: NA
abundance: NA
CDR3aa: CASSKGQATNYEQYF
CDR3nt: TGTGCCAGCAGCAAAGGGCAGGCAACGAACTACGAGCAGTACTTC

j_gene: TRBJ2-5
v_gene: TRBV20-1
d_gene: NA
abundance: NA
CDR3aa: CSAEPGVPDQETQYF
CDR3nt: TGCAGTGCGGAACCGGGGGTCCCTGACCAAGAGACCCAGTACTTC

j_gene: TRBJ2-2
v_gene: TRBV5-1
d_gene: NA
abundance: NA
CDR3aa: CASSLATGGGSGELFF
CDR3nt: TGCGCCAGCAGCTTGGCCACCGGGGGTGGTTCCGGGGAGCTGTTTTTT

j_gene: TRBJ2-2
v_gene: TRBV7-2
d_gene: NA
abundance: few
CDR3aa: CASSFYRLTGELFF
CDR3nt: TGTGCCAGCAGCTTCTACAGGTTAACCGGGGAGCTGTTTTTT

j_gene: TRBJ1-6
v_gene: TRBV6-1
d_gene: TRBD1
abundance: NA
CDR3aa: CASSETPGQLNSPLHF
CDR3nt: TGTGCCAGCAGTGAAACCCCGGGACAGCTTAATTCACCCCTCCACTTT

j_gene: TRBJ1-1
v_gene: TRBV5-1
d_gene: NA
abundance: NA
CDR3aa: CASSFGEDTEAFF
CDR3nt: TGCGCCAGCAGCTTTGGGGAGGATACTGAAGCTTTCTTT

j_gene: TRBJ2-5
v_gene: TRBV5-1
d_gene: TRBD2
abundance: few
CDR3aa: CASSLKAGGQETQYF
CDR3nt: TGCGCCAGCAGCTTGAAAGCGGGGGGCCAAGAGACCCAGTACTTC

j_gene: TRBJ2-2
v_gene: TRBV20-1
d_gene: TRBD1
abundance: NA
CDR3aa: CSASRDRNTGELFF
CDR3nt: TGCAGTGCTAGCCGGGACAGAAACACCGGGGAGCTGTTTTTT

j_gene: TRBJ1-1
v_gene: TRBV5-1
d_gene: NA
abundance: few
CDR3aa: CASSLQGQVTEAFF
CDR3nt: TGCGCCAGCAGCTTGCAGGGGCAGGTCACTGAAGCTTTCTTT

j_gene: TRBJ2-7
v_gene: TRBV7-2
d_gene: TRBD1
abundance: NA
CDR3aa: CASSLGEPTGKHF
CDR3nt: TGTGCCAGCAGCTTAGGGGAGCCGACAGGGAAGCACTTC

j_gene: TRBJ1-4
v_gene: TRBV30
d_gene: NA
abundance: few
CDR3aa: CAWSVLGEKLFF
CDR3nt: TGTGCCTGGAGTGTCCTCGGAGAAAAACTGTTTTTT

j_gene: TRBJ2-3
v_gene: TRBV20-1
d_gene: NA
abundance: few
CDR3aa: CSATLPSTDTQYF
CDR3nt: TGCAGTGCTACTTTGCCTAGCACAGATACGCAGTATTTT

j_gene: TRBJ2-7
v_gene: TRBV12-3/TRBV12-4
d_gene: NA
abundance: NA
CDR3aa: CASSSSPSEQYF
CDR3nt: TGTGCCAGCAGTTCGAGCCCTTCCGAGCAGTACTTC

j_gene: TRBJ2-3
v_gene: TRBV7-9
d_gene: NA
abundance: NA
CDR3aa: CASSPRVSTDTQYF
CDR3nt: TGTGCCAGCAGCCCTAGAGTTAGCACAGATACGCAGTATTTT

j_gene: TRBJ2-1
v_gene: TRBV20-1
d_gene: TRBD1
abundance: NA
CDR3aa: CSANWTGVNEQFF
CDR3nt: TGCAGTGCTAACTGGACAGGTGTAAATGAGCAGTTCTTC

j_gene: TRBJ2-1
v_gene: TRBV7-9
d_gene: NA
abundance: NA
CDR3aa: CASSITWVYNEQFF
CDR3nt: TGTGCCAGCAGCATCACCTGGGTTTACAATGAGCAGTTCTTC

j_gene: TRBJ2-2
v_gene: TRBV9
d_gene: TRBD1
abundance: few
CDR3aa: CASSPQGDAYTGELFF
CDR3nt: TGTGCCAGCAGCCCTCAGGGGGATGCTTACACCGGGGAGCTGTTTTTT

j_gene: TRBJ2-7
v_gene: TRBV7-9
d_gene: NA
abundance: few
CDR3aa: CASSYNRESEQYF
CDR3nt: TGTGCCAGCAGCTATAACAGGGAGAGTGAGCAGTACTTC

j_gene: TRBJ2-7
v_gene: TRBV29-1
d_gene: NA
abundance: NA
CDR3aa: CSVEDIRYEQYF
CDR3nt: TGCAGCGTTGAAGATATCAGATACGAGCAGTACTTC

j_gene: TRBJ2-1
v_gene: TRBV29-1
d_gene: NA
abundance: NA
CDR3aa: CSVESGYEQFF
CDR3nt: TGCAGCGTTGAATCTGGGTATGAGCAGTTCTTC

j_gene: TRBJ2-5
v_gene: TRBV3-1
d_gene: NA
abundance: NA
CDR3aa: CASRPRGNQETQYF
CDR3nt: TGTGCCAGCAGGCCAAGAGGGAACCAAGAGACCCAGTACTTC

j_gene: TRBJ2-1
v_gene: TRBV10-2
d_gene: NA
abundance: NA
CDR3aa: CASSEVNEQFF
CDR3nt: TGCGCCAGCAGTGAGGTCAATGAGCAGTTCTTC

j_gene: TRBJ2-2
v_gene: TRBV10-2
d_gene: TRBD2
abundance: once
CDR3aa: CASSEASGGTGELFF
CDR3nt: TGCGCCAGCAGTGAGGCTAGCGGGGGCACCGGGGAGCTGTTTTTT

j_gene: TRBJ2-1
v_gene: TRBV7-2
d_gene: TRBD2
abundance: few
CDR3aa: CASTPRRGRINEQFF
CDR3nt: TGTGCCAGCACCCCTCGCCGCGGGAGGATTAATGAGCAGTTCTTC

j_gene: TRBJ2-7
v_gene: TRBV10-2
d_gene: TRBD2
abundance: NA
CDR3aa: CASLGREVEQYF
CDR3nt: TGCGCCAGCCTCGGTCGGGAGGTCGAGCAGTACTTC

j_gene: TRBJ2-3
v_gene: TRBV20-1
d_gene: TRBD2
abundance: NA
CDR3aa: CSARDLGTSGISDTQYF
CDR3nt: TGCAGTGCTAGAGACCTCGGGACTAGCGGGATATCAGATACGCAGTATTTT

j_gene: TRBJ2-2
v_gene: TRBV5-6
d_gene: NA
abundance: NA
CDR3aa: CASSPTPPNTGELFF
CDR3nt: TGTGCCAGCAGCCCCACACCCCCAAACACCGGGGAGCTGTTTTTT

j_gene: TRBJ2-5
v_gene: TRBV24-1
d_gene: TRBD2
abundance: NA
CDR3aa: CATSDEGLAGGQETQYF
CDR3nt: TGTGCCACCAGTGATGAGGGACTAGCGGGAGGGCAAGAGACCCAGTACTTC

j_gene: TRBJ2-5
v_gene: TRBV5-4
d_gene: NA
abundance: few
CDR3aa: CASSLDEETQYF
CDR3nt: TGTGCCAGCAGCTTGGACGAAGAGACCCAGTACTTC

j_gene: TRBJ2-7
v_gene: TRBV20-1
d_gene: TRBD2
abundance: NA
CDR3aa: CSASRLAGARYEQYF
CDR3nt: TGCAGTGCTTCACGACTAGCGGGAGCCCGTTACGAGCAGTACTTC